One sample yielded the 5 T cell receptor beta chains listed below, sequenced in a study of blood T cell repertoires in COVID-19. TCRdb's table, derived via immunoSEQ multiplex PCR, lists solely in-frame clones and lacks some. Here the sample spans over 60,000 clones, approximately 85% being singletons. Sequenced: peripheral blood. The receptors here all came from an elderly woman with active or convalescent COVID-19.

The V and J genes are TRBV27 and TRBJ2-1; D perhaps matches TRBD1 (6 bases). Germline CDR1 MNHEY, CDR2 SMNVEV (reference sequence). The CDR3 is made up of 17 amino acids. V shed 2 bases and J shed 7 bases, with 21 bases lying between them. This CDR3 reads CASSLVIPYPGENEQFF. Written as DNA, the CDR3 is TGTGCCAGCAGTTTAGTCATCCCATATCCAGGGGAGAATGAGCAGTTCTTC.

J is TRBJ2-1 and V is TRBV11-2; 9 bases align to TRBD1. The germline V gene encodes CDR1 SGHAT and CDR2 FQNNGV. The junction had 8 bases not matched to a gene; V was cut back by 7 bases and J by 4 bases. This CDR3 is 15 amino acids long. The CDR3 nucleotides read TGTGCCAGCACCGACGGACAGGGGCCATACAATGAGCAGTTCTTC. Translated: CASTDGQGPYNEQFF.

The J gene is TRBJ1-4, the V gene TRBV18; D possibly corresponds to TRBD1 (6 bases). The ends were cut back, 6 bases at V and 0 bases at J, with 23 bases in the middle. CDR1 and CDR2 from the germline V gene are KGHSH and LQKENI. This CDR3 is built from 19 residues. CDR3 residues: CASSLKQGPAGATNEKLFF. The DNA for the CDR3 is TGTGCCAGCTCCCTAAAACAGGGCCCGGCAGGGGCAACTAATGAAAAACTGTTTTTT. The full variable domain, completed using reference TRBV18 and TRBJ1-4, is NAGVMQNPRHLVRRRGQEARLRCSPMKGHSHVYWYRQLPEEGLKFMVYLQKENIIDESGMPKERFSAEFPKEGPSILRIQQVVRGDSAAYFCASSLKQGPAGATNEKLFFGSGTQLSVL.

CDR3: CATSRSNRQQQYF. In DNA form, the CDR3 reads TGTGCCACCAGCAGATCGAATAGACAGCAACAGTACTTC. This chain uses TRBV15 with TRBJ2-7, with D tentatively TRBD1 (5 bases). Germline V gene lookup returns CDR1 LNHNV and CDR2 YYDKDF (reference sequence). This CDR3 contains 13 residues. V was trimmed by 2 bases and J by 10 bases, leaving 15 bases between them. The entire variable domain, with the rest obtained from reference TRBV15 and TRBJ2-7, is as follows: DAMVIQNPRYQVTQFGKPVTLSCSQTLNHNVMYWYQQKSSQAPKLLFHYYDKDFNNEADTPDNFQSRRPNTSFCFLDIRSPGLGDTAMYLCATSRSNRQQQYFGPGTRLTVT.

The chain combines TRBV5-4 with TRBJ1-6; D might be TRBD1 (6 bases). There are 16 residues in the CDR3. Germline assignment: CDR1 SGHNT and CDR2 YYREEE (reference sequence). Trimming took off 0 bases at V and 6 bases at J, with 13 bases between the two ends. In nucleotides, the CDR3 is TGTGCCAGCAGCTTGGCCCCGGACAGCAGTAATTCACCCCTCCACTTT. It encodes CASSLAPDSSNSPLHF.